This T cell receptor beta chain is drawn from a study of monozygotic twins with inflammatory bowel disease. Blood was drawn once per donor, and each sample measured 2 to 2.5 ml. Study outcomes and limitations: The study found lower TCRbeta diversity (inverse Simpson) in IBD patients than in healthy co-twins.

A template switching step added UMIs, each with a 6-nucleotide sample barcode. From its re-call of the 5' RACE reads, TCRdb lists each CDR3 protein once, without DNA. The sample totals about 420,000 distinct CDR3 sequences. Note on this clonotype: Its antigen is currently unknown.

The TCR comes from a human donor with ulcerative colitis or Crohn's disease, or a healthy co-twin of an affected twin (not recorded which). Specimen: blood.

CDR3 sequence reads: CASSKAQSSDRCEQYF. This chain links TRBV21-1 with TRBJ2-7; no DNA is available, so the TRBD2 call from TCRdb remains unchecked. TRBV21-1 is termed a pseudogene. The CDR3 extends over 16 amino acids.